The 5 T cell receptor beta chains presented below share a single source sample, sequenced in a study of cytomegalovirus exposure and HLA in healthy donors. PCR used 60 Vbeta primers and 13 Jbeta primers. Clones were read by immunoSEQ multiplex PCR, and TCRdb kept only the in-frame ones, dropping some. The table records approximately 200,000 clones, 75% to 80% of them present only once. Sequenced: PBMCs. All receptors come from a man younger than 35 in good health and CMV-seronegative.

The chain joins TRBV15 to TRBJ2-5; 11 bases line up with TRBD2. The CDR3 is made up of 17 amino acids. Trimming cost V 1 base and J 5 bases; bases outside gene matches: 9. The V gene's germline CDR1 is LNHNV and CDR2 YYDKDF (reference sequence). CDR3 DNA: TGTGCCACCAGCAGAGGGAGTAGCGGGAGGGCCGGGGAGACCCAGTACTTC. Translating it yields CATSRGSSGRAGETQYF.

There are a few counts of this clone. The chain is built from TRBV25-1 and TRBJ2-7, with TRBD2 identical over 7 bases. J gave up 2 bases and V 5 bases, and 12 bases lay outside the gene matches. Germline-derived CDR1 and CDR2 are MGHDK and SYGVNS. This CDR3 is built from 16 residues. Here the CDR3 DNA reads TGTGCCAGCAGTCCTACGGGAGGTCCTCCTCCCTACGAGCAGTACTTC. Protein sequence: CASSPTGGPPPYEQYF.

The J gene is TRBJ1-2, the V gene TRBV7-3; 7 bases line up with TRBD1. The CDR3 is made up of 15 amino acids. V shed 5 bases and J 4 bases; nucleotides not matched to a gene: 10. Per the germline V gene, CDR1 is SGHTA and CDR2 is FQGTGA. The CDR3 DNA sequence: TGTGCCAGCAGCCCAGACAGGGTGGCACCCTATGGCTACACCTTC. Encoded protein: CASSPDRVAPYGYTF.

The chain's CDR3 is CASSYQGAHEQYF. In nucleotides, the CDR3 is TGTGCCAGCAGTTACCAGGGGGCCCACGAGCAGTACTTC. The chain carries TRBV6-5 and TRBJ2-7, with TRBD1 identical over 8 bases. The V segment lost 2 bases and the J segment 5 bases; nucleotides outside the gene matches: 2. In germline, CDR1 is MNHEY, CDR2 SVGAGI. The CDR3 sequence is 13 residues long.

The chain employs TRBV6-5 and TRBJ2-2; D gene unclear. The germline V and J ends were trimmed by 2 bases and 3 bases, with 4 bases remaining between them. This CDR3 has 13 residues. Germline-derived CDR1 and CDR2 are MNHEY and SVGAGI. In DNA form, the CDR3 reads TGTGCCAGCAGTTACCGGGACACCGGGGAGCTGTTTTTT. As protein: CASSYRDTGELFF.